These T cell receptor beta chains were read from a single sample in a study of cytomegalovirus exposure and HLA in healthy donors. Sequencing used immunoSEQ multiplex PCR; TCRdb keeps in-frame clones, though not all of them. In the table there are 150,000 to 200,000 clones, about 80% of which are singletons. The source material was PBMCs. These receptors were taken from a woman younger than 35 in good health and CMV-seropositive. Both conserved end residues are part of each CDR3. D genes are given only for firm matches. Some rows have no size entry. The others give once, few or many, or a class for an expanded clone.

NA,TRBV5-8,TRBJ1-5,NA,TGTGCCAGCAGCTTGTCAGGGTATTTGAATCAGCCCCAGCATTTT,CASSLSGYLNQPQHF
TRBD1,TRBV18,TRBJ2-1,NA,TGTGCCAGCTCACCACCCCGGGACAGGGTCTTGAATGAGCAGTTCTTC,CASSPPRDRVLNEQFF
TRBD1,TRBV6-1,TRBJ2-7,NA,TGTGCCAGCAGTGAAGTAGGACAGGGTGCGTACGAGCAGTACTTC,CASSEVGQGAYEQYF
TRBD1,TRBV27,TRBJ1-2,NA,TGTGCCAGCAGTAACTCACATCGGACAGGGGAAATGTATGGCTACACCTTC,CASSNSHRTGEMYGYTF
NA,TRBV30,TRBJ1-6,NA,TGTGCCTGGACTTCCGTCCCGGGGGCACCCCTCCACTTT,CAWTSVPGAPLHF
NA,TRBV9,TRBJ2-5,few,TGTGCCAGCAGCCGGGACTCCCTCCGAGAGACCCAGTACTTC,CASSRDSLRETQYF
NA,TRBV2,TRBJ1-4,NA,TGTGCCAGCAGGAGGGTGGATGCAACTAATGAAAAACTGTTTTTT,CASRRVDATNEKLFF
NA,TRBV4-1,TRBJ2-1,NA,TGCGCCAGCAGCCGGGATGAAGGCGGGGAATGGGAGCAGTTCTTC,CASSRDEGGEWEQFF
NA,TRBV5-6,TRBJ2-7,NA,TGTGCCAGCAGCTTGGAACTAGTTCGAAACGAGCAGTACTTC,CASSLELVRNEQYF
TRBD1,TRBV10-3,TRBJ2-3,NA,TGTGCCATCAGTTTGGGACAGGGTCCAGATACGCAGTATTTT,CAISLGQGPDTQYF
NA,TRBV11-2,TRBJ2-7,NA,TGTGCCAGCAGCTTCGGGGTGAGCTCCTACGAGCAGTACTTC,CASSFGVSSYEQYF
TRBD2,TRBV4-3,TRBJ2-3,NA,TGCGCCAGCAGCCTTCAAGCGGGGGGGCCAGATACGCAGTATTTT,CASSLQAGGPDTQYF
TRBD2,TRBV14,TRBJ2-2,NA,TGTGCCAGCAGCCACAAAAGGACCATCCGACTAGCGGGGGGTTGGAACACCGGGGAGCTGTTTTTT,CASSHKRTIRLAGGWNTGELFF
TRBD2,TRBV29-1,TRBJ2-5,NA,TGCAGCGTTGAGTCGGGGCTAGCGGGGGCCGGTTCCACGGCCCAGTACTTC,CSVESGLAGAGSTAQYF
NA,TRBV30,TRBJ1-3,NA,TGTGCCTGGATTTTAGGCGGGTCCCTCTCTGGAAACACCATATATTTT,CAWILGGSLSGNTIYF
NA,TRBV2,TRBJ1-2,NA,TGTGCCAGCAGCACACAGGCCTATGGCTACACCTTC,CASSTQAYGYTF
TRBD1,TRBV6-1,TRBJ2-7,NA,TGTGCCAGCAGCGACCGACAGGGGACCGAGCAGTACTTC,CASSDRQGTEQYF
TRBD1,TRBV7-9,TRBJ2-7,once,TGTGCCAGCAGCCCCACGCCGGGACAGGGTCGGTACGAGCAGTACTTC,CASSPTPGQGRYEQYF
TRBD2,TRBV7-3,TRBJ2-3,once,TGTGCCAGCAGCTTAACGGGGACTAGCGGGGGGCTGGATACGCAGTATTTT,CASSLTGTSGGLDTQYF
NA,TRBV5-1,TRBJ1-1,NA,TGCGCCAGCAGCCCCCAGCTGACGGGGAACACTGAAGCTTTCTTT,CASSPQLTGNTEAFF
TRBD1,TRBV6-5,TRBJ2-5,NA,TGTGCCAGCAGTTCCCCTCGAAGGGGGCGCGGTGAGACCCAGTACTTC,CASSSPRRGRGETQYF
TRBD2,TRBV11-2,TRBJ2-5,NA,TGTGCCAGCAGCTATCTACTAGCGAAGGGGGAGACCCAGTACTTC,CASSYLLAKGETQYF
NA,TRBV5-5,TRBJ1-6,NA,TGTGCCAGCAGCTTGGAGGGGCAGGGTTCACCCCTCCACTTT,CASSLEGQGSPLHF
TRBD1,TRBV6-5,TRBJ1-2,NA,TGTGCCAGCAGACCGACAGGGCGAAACTATGGCTACACCTTC,CASRPTGRNYGYTF
NA,TRBV10-3,TRBJ1-5,NA,TGTGCCATCGGAGACCAGCCCCAGCATTTT,CAIGDQPQHF
TRBD1,TRBV28,TRBJ1-2,NA,TGTGCCGCGCGCCGGGACAGTAACTATGGCTACACCTTC,CAARRDSNYGYTF
NA,TRBV9,TRBJ2-1,NA,TGTGCCAGCAGCGTATCAGGGGAAGTCGATGAGCAGTTCTTC,CASSVSGEVDEQFF
NA,TRBV5-1,TRBJ1-3,NA,TGCGCCAGCAGCTTGGTCAGCGGGTCCGGAAACACCATATATTTT,CASSLVSGSGNTIYF
TRBD1,TRBV19,TRBJ1-3,few,TGTGCCAGCCAAGACAGGGTCTCTGGAAACACCATATATTTT,CASQDRVSGNTIYF
NA,TRBV4-1,TRBJ1-5,NA,TGCGCCAGCAGCCAAGACGACGGAGCGGGTCAGCCCCAGCATTTT,CASSQDDGAGQPQHF
TRBD2,TRBV2,TRBJ2-3,once,TGTGCCAGCAGCCCTCGGACTAGCGGGGGATATACGCAGTATTTT,CASSPRTSGGYTQYF
NA,TRBV13,TRBJ1-6,NA,TGTGCCAGCAGCTTATCAGGAAGCTCCTATAATTCACCCCTCCACTTT,CASSLSGSSYNSPLHF
NA,TRBV30,TRBJ1-1,once,TGTGCCTGGAGTGTACCGGGAGGAACGAACACTGAAGCTTTCTTT,CAWSVPGGTNTEAFF
TRBD1,TRBV4-2,TRBJ2-1,few,TGTGCCAGCAGCCCTGGGGACGGACAGGGGCCGACCAATGAGCAGTTCTTC,CASSPGDGQGPTNEQFF
TRBD1,TRBV6-4,TRBJ1-2,NA,TGTGCCAGCAGTGACTCGACAGGGGCACTCTATGGCTACACCTTC,CASSDSTGALYGYTF
TRBD1,TRBV6-1,TRBJ1-1,NA,TGTGCCAGCAGTGAACGGGACAGGGAGAACACTGAAGCTTTCTTT,CASSERDRENTEAFF
TRBD1,TRBV6-5,TRBJ2-3,NA,TGTGCCAGCAGTTCCGGGACAGGGATCTTCCCTGATACGCAGTATTTT,CASSSGTGIFPDTQYF
TRBD2,TRBV6-6,TRBJ2-1,NA,TGTGCCAGCAGCCAAGAAGCGGGGGGGAATGAGCAGTTCTTC,CASSQEAGGNEQFF
TRBD2,TRBV5-1,TRBJ2-1,NA,TGCGCCAGCAGCGGGGGAGGGGCCGGGTACAATGAGCAGTTCTTC,CASSGGGAGYNEQFF
TRBD2,TRBV6-4,TRBJ2-1,NA,TGTGCCAGCAGTGTTGCAAGCGGGAGGTCCGATGAGCAGTTCTTC,CASSVASGRSDEQFF
NA,TRBV6-1,TRBJ1-5,NA,TGTGCCAGCACCCAGGGAATCCGGCACAATCAGCCCCAGCATTTT,CASTQGIRHNQPQHF
TRBD2,TRBV6-1,TRBJ2-3,NA,TGTGCCAGCAGTGAAGAGGCGGGGGGCGGTAGCACAGATACGCAGTATTTT,CASSEEAGGGSTDTQYF
NA,TRBV13,TRBJ1-2,NA,TGTGCCAGCAGCTTAGGCGGGAGGACAGAACAGTATGGCTACACCTTC,CASSLGGRTEQYGYTF
TRBD1,TRBV5-6,TRBJ1-1,NA,TGTGCCAGCAGCGCAGTAAGGGGGCTCGGCACTGAAGCTTTCTTT,CASSAVRGLGTEAFF
NA,TRBV27,TRBJ2-3,NA,TGTGCCAGCAGTTTGACGGGATGGGATGCAGATACGCAGTATTTT,CASSLTGWDADTQYF
TRBD1,TRBV12-5,TRBJ2-3,NA,TGTGCTAGTGGTGACTCGGGACAGGGGGTTAGAGATACGCAGTATTTT,CASGDSGQGVRDTQYF
TRBD1,TRBV5-6,TRBJ1-2,NA,TGTGCCAGCAGAAGGGACAGCGGTCCCCTTATCTATGGCTACACCTTC,CASRRDSGPLIYGYTF
NA,TRBV6-6,TRBJ1-2,NA,TGTGCCAGCACGAGGGGGTACAACTATGGCTACACCTTC,CASTRGYNYGYTF
NA,TRBV4-1,TRBJ1-5,NA,TGCGCCAGCAGCCGAACCGCTGGTGGGTCGGGGGTAGGCAATCAGCCCCAGCATTTT,CASSRTAGGSGVGNQPQHF
NA,TRBV5-1,TRBJ1-1,NA,TGCGCCAGCAGCTTGGTTGGGGGGGTGAACACTGAAGCTTTCTTT,CASSLVGGVNTEAFF
TRBD1,TRBV6-4,TRBJ2-2,NA,TGTGCCAGCAGTGAGGGACAGAGCACCGGGGAGCTGTTTTTT,CASSEGQSTGELFF
TRBD2,TRBV30,TRBJ2-3,NA,TGTGCCTGGAGTACGGGACTAGCGGGCACAACAGATACGCAGTATTTT,CAWSTGLAGTTDTQYF
NA,TRBV5-5,TRBJ1-1,NA,TGTGCCAGCAGCCCCGCGGGGGCCAACACTGAAGCTTTCTTT,CASSPAGANTEAFF
TRBD1,TRBV5-1,TRBJ2-2,NA,TGCGCCAGCAGCTTGGAGACAGGGGGCAACACCGGGGAGCTGTTTTTT,CASSLETGGNTGELFF
TRBD1,TRBV19,TRBJ1-2,NA,TGTGCCAGTAGTAGTCCGGGACAGGCCAACTATGGCTACACCTTC,CASSSPGQANYGYTF
TRBD1,TRBV5-1,TRBJ1-2,NA,TGCGCCAGCAGCCCACAGCCGGGACAGGGGGCTGATGGCTACACCTTC,CASSPQPGQGADGYTF
TRBD1,TRBV7-9,TRBJ2-3,NA,TGTGCCAGCAGCCCTGGTAAATTGGGACAGGGGGCAGGTACGCAGTATTTT,CASSPGKLGQGAGTQYF